This TCR beta chain was sequenced for a study of cytomegalovirus exposure and HLA in healthy donors. Study findings and constraints: Reports state that TCR beta sequences accurately predicted most subjects' HLA-A and HLA-B alleles. Donors belonging to an Asian-associated ancestry cluster reportedly showed fewer N-insertions in productive TCRs than the approximately 670-donor mean, according to what a later analysis found. An analysis that came later showed most CMV-associated TCR beta chains appearing HLA-restricted.

The CDR3 runs to 16 residues. Trimming cost V 1 base and J 0 bases; bases outside gene matches: 2. Germline CDR1 is SGHTA and CDR2 is FQGNSA. In the PCR, 60 Vbeta and 13 Jbeta primers were used. TCRdb's table, derived via immunoSEQ multiplex PCR, lists solely in-frame clones and lacks some. This table has some 110,000 clones, about 70% appearing once. Participants comprised healthy donors of bone marrow. A word on this clone: What it recognizes is unknown.

V is TRBV7-2 and J is TRBJ2-3, with 9 bases matching TRBD1. Sequenced input: PBMCs. The clonotype originates from a woman between 50 and 59 years old in good health and CMV-seropositive. The chain's CDR3 is CASSLVGTGSTDTQYF. Here the CDR3 DNA reads TGTGCCAGCAGCTTAGTAGGGACAGGGAGCACAGATACGCAGTATTTT.